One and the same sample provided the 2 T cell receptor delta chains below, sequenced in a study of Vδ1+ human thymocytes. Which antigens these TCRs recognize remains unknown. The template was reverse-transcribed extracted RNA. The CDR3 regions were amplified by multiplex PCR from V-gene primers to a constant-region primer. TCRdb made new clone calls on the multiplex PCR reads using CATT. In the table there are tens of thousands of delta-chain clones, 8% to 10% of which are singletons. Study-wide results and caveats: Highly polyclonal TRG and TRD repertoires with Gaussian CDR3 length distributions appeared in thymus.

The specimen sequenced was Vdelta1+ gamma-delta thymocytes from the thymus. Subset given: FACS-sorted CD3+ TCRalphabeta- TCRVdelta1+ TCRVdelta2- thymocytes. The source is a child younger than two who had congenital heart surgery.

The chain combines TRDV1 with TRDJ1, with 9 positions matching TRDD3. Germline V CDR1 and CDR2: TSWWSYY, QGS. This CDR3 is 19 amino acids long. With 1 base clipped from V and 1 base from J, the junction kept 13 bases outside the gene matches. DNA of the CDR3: TGTGCTCTTGGGGAACATCTTCCACAATACTGGGGGAGCACCGATAAACTCATCTTT. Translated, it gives CALGEHLPQYWGSTDKLIF.

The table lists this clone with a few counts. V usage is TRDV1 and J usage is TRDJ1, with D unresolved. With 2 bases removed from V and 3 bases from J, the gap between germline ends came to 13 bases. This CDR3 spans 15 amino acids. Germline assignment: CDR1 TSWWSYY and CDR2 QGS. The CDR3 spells CALGEGEYRADKLIF. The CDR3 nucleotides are TGTGCTCTTGGGGAAGGAGAATATAGGGCCGATAAACTCATCTTT.